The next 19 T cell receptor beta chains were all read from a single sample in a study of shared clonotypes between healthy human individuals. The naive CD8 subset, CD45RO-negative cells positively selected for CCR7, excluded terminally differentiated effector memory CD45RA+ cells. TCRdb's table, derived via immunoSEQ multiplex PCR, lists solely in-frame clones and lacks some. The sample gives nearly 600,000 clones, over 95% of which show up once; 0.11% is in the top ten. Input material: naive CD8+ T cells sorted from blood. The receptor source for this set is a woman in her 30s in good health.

The CDR3 loop reads CASSINYPYEQYF. CDR3 in DNA: TGTGCCAGTAGTATCAATTATCCCTACGAGCAGTACTTC. V and J are TRBV19 and TRBJ2-7, with D uncertain. The V and J ends lost 3 bases and 2 bases respectively, with 8 bases between them. The CDR3 sequence is 13 residues long. Germline CDR1 reads LNHDA; CDR2 reads SQIVND (reference sequence). Combining the CDR3 with reference TRBV19 and TRBJ2-7 gives the whole variable domain DGGITQSPKYLFRKEGQNVTLSCEQNLNHDAMYWYRQDPGQGLRLIYYSQIVNDFQKGDIAEGYSVSREKKESFPLTVTSAQKNPTAFYLCASSINYPYEQYFGPGTRLTVT.

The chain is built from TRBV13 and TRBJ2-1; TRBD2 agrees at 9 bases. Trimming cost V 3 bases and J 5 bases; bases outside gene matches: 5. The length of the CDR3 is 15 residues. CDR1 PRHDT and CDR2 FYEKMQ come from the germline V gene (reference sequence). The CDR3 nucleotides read TGTGCCAGCAGCTTGGGCGGGGGGGATAACAATGAGCAGTTCTTC. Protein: CASSLGGGDNNEQFF.

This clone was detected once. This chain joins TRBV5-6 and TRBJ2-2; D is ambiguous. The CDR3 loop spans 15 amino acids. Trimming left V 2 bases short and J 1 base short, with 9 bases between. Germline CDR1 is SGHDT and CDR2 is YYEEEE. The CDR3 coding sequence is TGTGCCAGCAGCTTTGGTTTTGGGAACACCGGGGAGCTGTTTTTT. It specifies CASSFGFGNTGELFF.

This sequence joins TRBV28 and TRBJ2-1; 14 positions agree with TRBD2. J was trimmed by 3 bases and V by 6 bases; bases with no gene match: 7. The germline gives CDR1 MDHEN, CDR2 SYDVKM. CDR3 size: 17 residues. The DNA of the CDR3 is TGTGCCAGCAGCCTGGGACTAGCGGGAGATTTCTACAATGAGCAGTTCTTC. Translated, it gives CASSLGLAGDFYNEQFF.

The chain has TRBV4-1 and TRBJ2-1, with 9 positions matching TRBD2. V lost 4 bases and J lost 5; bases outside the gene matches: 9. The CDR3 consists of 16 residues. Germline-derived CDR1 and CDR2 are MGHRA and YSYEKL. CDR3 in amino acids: CASSRSGASGDNEQFF. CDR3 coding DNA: TGCGCCAGCAGCCGATCGGGGGCTAGCGGGGACAATGAGCAGTTCTTC.

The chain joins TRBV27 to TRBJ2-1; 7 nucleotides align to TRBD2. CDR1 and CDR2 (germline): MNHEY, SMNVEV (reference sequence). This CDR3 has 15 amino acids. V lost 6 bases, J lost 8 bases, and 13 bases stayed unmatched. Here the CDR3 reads CASRGWGGRVDEQFF. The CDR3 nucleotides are TGTGCCAGCAGGGGGTGGGGCGGGAGAGTCGATGAGCAGTTCTTC.

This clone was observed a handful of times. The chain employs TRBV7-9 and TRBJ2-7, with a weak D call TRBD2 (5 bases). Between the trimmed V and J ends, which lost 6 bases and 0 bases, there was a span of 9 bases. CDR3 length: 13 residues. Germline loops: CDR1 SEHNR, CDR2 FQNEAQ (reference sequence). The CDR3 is CASRAGRSYEQYF. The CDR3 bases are TGTGCCAGCAGGGCGGGTCGCTCCTACGAGCAGTACTTC.

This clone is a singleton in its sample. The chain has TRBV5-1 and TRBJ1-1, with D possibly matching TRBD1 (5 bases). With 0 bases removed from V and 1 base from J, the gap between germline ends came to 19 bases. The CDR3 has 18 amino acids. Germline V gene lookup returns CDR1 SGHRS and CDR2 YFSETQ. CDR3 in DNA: TGCGCCAGCAGCTTGGGGGTCGGGGCCTTAAAACGGAACACTGAAGCTTTCTTT. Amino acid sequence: CASSLGVGALKRNTEAFF. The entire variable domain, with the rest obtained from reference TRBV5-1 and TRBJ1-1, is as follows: KAGVTQTPRYLIKTRGQQVTLSCSPISGHRSVSWYQQTPGQGLQFLFEYFSETQRNKGNFPGRFSGRQFSNSRSEMNVSTLELGDSALYLCASSLGVGALKRNTEAFFGQGTRLTVV.

The CDR3 loop reads CASSELKDSGHYGYTF. Written as DNA, the CDR3 is TGCGCCAGCAGTGAGTTAAAAGATTCGGGACACTATGGCTACACCTTC. The rearrangement links TRBV10-2 to TRBJ1-2; the D gene is possibly TRBD1 (5 bases). Germline CDR1 reads WSHSY; CDR2 reads SAAADI. The CDR3 is made up of 16 amino acids. V lost 1 base to trimming and J lost 3 bases, with 15 bases between them.

The CDR3 spells CASSLGSGRYEQYF. CDR3 bases: TGTGCCAGCAGCTTGGGTTCAGGGCGCTACGAGCAGTACTTC. The chain carries TRBV5-5 and TRBJ2-7, with TRBD1 as a possible D gene (5 bases). The V end was cut by 0 bases, the J end by 3 bases, with 10 bases between. CDR1 and CDR2 (germline): SGHKS, YYEKEE (reference sequence). The CDR3 is 14 amino acids.

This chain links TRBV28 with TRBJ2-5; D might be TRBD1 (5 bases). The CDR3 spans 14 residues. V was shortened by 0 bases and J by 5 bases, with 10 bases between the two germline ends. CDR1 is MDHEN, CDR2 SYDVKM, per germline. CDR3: CASSLWGLGETQYF. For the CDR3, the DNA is TGTGCCAGCAGTTTATGGGGGCTGGGGGAGACCCAGTACTTC.

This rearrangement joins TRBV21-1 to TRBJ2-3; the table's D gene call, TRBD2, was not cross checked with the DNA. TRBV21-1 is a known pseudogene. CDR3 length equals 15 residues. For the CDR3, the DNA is TGTGCCAGCAGCGGTAGCGGGCCTAGCACAGATACGCAGTATTTT. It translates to CASSGSGPSTDTQYF.

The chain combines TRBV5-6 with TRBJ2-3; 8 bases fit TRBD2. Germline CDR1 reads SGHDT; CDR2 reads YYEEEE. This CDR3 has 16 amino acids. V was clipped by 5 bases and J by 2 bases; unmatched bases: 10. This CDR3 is CASRSFSGSPTDTQYF. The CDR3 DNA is TGTGCCAGCAGGTCTTTCAGCGGGAGTCCCACAGATACGCAGTATTTT. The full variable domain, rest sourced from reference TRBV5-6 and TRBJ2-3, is DAGVTQSPTHLIKTRGQQVTLRCSPKSGHDTVSWYQQALGQGPQFIFQYYEEEERQRGNFPDRFSGHQFPNYSSELNVNALLLGDSALYLCASRSFSGSPTDTQYFGPGTRLTVL.

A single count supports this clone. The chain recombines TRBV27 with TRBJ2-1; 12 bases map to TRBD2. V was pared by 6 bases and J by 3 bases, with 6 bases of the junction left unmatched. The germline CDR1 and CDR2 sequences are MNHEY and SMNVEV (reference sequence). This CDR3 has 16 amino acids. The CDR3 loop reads CASSPGLAGIYNEQFF. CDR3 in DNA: TGTGCCAGCAGCCCCGGACTAGCGGGGATCTACAATGAGCAGTTCTTC.

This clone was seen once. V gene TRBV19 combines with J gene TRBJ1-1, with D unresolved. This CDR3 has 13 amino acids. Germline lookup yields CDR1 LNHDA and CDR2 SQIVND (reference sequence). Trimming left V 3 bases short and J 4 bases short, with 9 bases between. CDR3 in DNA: TGTGCCAGTAGTATCCTCTGGGGCACTGAAGCTTTCTTT. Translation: CASSILWGTEAFF.

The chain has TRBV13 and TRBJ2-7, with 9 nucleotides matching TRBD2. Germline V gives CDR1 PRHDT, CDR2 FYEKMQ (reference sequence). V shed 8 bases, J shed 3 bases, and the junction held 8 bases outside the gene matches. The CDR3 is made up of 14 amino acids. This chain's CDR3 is CASSHGTSSYEQYF. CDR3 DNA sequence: TGTGCCAGCTCTCACGGGACTAGCAGCTACGAGCAGTACTTC. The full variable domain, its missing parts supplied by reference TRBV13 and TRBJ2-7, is AAGVIQSPRHLIKEKRETATLKCYPIPRHDTVYWYQQGPGQDPQFLISFYEKMQSDKGSIPDRFSAQQFSDYHSELNMSSLELGDSALYFCASSHGTSSYEQYFGPGTRLTVT.

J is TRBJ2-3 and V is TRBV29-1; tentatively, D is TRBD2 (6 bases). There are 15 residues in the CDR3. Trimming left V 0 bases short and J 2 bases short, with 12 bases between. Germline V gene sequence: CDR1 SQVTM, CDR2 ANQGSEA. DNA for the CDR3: TGCAGCGTTGAAGATCCGGCTAGCGACACAGATACGCAGTATTTT. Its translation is CSVEDPASDTDTQYF.

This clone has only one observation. As DNA, the CDR3 is TGTGCCAGCAGTGAGCTGGGAGGGGCCAACGTCCTGACTTTC. It is translated as CASSELGGANVLTF. This chain joins TRBV27 and TRBJ2-6; no clear D gene. The CDR3 is 14 residues long. CDR1 is MNHEY, CDR2 SMNVEV, per germline (reference sequence). V was trimmed by 5 bases and J by 4 bases, leaving 9 bases between them.

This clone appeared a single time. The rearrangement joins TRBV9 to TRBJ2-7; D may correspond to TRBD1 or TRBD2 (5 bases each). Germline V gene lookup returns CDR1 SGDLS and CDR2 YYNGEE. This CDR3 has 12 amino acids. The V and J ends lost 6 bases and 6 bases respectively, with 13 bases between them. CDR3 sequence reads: CASTDNGGEQYF. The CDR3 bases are TGTGCCAGCACCGATAATGGGGGCGAGCAGTACTTC.